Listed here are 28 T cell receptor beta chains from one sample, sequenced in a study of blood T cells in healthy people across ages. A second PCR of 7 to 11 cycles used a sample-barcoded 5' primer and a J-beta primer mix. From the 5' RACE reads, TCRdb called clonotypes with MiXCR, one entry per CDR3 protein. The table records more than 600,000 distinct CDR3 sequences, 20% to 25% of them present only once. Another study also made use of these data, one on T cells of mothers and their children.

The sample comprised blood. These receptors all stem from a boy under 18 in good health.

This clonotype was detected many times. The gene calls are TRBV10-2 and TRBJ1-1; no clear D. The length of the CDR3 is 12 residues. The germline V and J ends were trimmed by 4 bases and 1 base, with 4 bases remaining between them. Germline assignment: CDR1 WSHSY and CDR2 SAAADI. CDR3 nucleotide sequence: TGCGCCAGCAGTGTAGAGAACACTGAAGCTTTCTTT. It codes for CASSVENTEAFF.

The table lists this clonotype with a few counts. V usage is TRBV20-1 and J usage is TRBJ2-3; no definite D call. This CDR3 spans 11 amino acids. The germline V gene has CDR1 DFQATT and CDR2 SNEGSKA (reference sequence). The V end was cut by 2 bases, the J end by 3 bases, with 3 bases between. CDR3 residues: CSARPTDTQYF. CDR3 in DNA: TGCAGTGCTAGACCAACAGATACGCAGTATTTT.

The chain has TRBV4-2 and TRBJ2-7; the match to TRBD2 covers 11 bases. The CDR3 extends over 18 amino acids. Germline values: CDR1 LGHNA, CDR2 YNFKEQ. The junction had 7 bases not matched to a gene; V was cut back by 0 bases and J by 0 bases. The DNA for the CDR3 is TGTGCCAGCAGCCAAGATCGTATTAGCGGGGGGGCCTCCTACGAGCAGTACTTC. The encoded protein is CASSQDRISGGASYEQYF.

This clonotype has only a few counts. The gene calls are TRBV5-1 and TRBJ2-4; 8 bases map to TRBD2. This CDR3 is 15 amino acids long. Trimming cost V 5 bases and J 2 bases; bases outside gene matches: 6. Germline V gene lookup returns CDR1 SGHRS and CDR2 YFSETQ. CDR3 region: CASSDSGTTKNIQYF. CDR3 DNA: TGCGCCAGCAGTGATAGCGGGACAACCAAAAACATTCAGTACTTC. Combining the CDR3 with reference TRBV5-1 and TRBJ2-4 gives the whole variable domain KAGVTQTPRYLIKTRGQQVTLSCSPISGHRSVSWYQQTPGQGLQFLFEYFSETQRNKGNFPGRFSGRQFSNSRSEMNVSTLELGDSALYLCASSDSGTTKNIQYFGAGTRLSVL.

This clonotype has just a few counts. The CDR3 DNA is TGTGCCAGCGGAGCTACCGGGACAGGGGCGAACACTGAAGCTTTCTTT. It is translated as CASGATGTGANTEAFF. The chain employs TRBV2 and TRBJ1-1; 10 bases fit TRBD1. The J segment lost 1 base and the V segment lost 8 bases, leaving 10 bases of the junction unmatched. The CDR3 sequence is 16 residues long. Germline lookup yields CDR1 SNHLY and CDR2 FYNNEI.

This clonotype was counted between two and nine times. CDR3 in amino acids: CSVGLAGFTDTQYF. The CDR3, as DNA: TGCAGCGTTGGATTAGCGGGGTTCACAGATACGCAGTATTTT. The genes are TRBV29-1 and TRBJ2-3, with 8 bases matching TRBD2. CDR1 is SQVTM and CDR2 is ANQGSEA in the germline V gene. V lost 4 bases and J lost 2; bases outside the gene matches: 5. This CDR3 is 14 amino acids long.

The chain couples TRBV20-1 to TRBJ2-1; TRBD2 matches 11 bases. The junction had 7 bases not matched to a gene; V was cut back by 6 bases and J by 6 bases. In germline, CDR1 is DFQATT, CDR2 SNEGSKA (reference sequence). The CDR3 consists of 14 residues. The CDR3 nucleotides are TGCAGTGCAGCACTAGCGGGAGAGAGCAATGAGCAGTTCTTC. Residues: CSAALAGESNEQFF.

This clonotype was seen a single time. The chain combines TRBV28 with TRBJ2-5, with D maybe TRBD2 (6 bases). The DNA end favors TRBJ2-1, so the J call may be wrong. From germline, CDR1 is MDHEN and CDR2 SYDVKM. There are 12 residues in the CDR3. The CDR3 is CASSFGGVEQFF. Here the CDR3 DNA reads TGTGCCAGCAGTTTCGGAGGGGTTGAGCAGTTCTTC.

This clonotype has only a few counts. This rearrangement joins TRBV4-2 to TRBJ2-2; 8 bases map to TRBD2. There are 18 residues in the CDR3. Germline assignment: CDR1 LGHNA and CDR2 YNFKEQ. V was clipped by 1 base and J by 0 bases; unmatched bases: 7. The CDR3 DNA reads TGTGCCAGCAGCCAAGCGGTAGGACTAGCTGCGAACACCGGGGAGCTGTTTTTT. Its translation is CASSQAVGLAANTGELFF.

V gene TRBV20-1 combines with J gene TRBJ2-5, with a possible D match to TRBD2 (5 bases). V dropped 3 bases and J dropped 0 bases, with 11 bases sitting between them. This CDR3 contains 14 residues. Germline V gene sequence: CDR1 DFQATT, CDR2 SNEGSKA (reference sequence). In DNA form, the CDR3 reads TGCAGTGCTAGGGGATGGGAGTACCAAGAGACCCAGTACTTC. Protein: CSARGWEYQETQYF.

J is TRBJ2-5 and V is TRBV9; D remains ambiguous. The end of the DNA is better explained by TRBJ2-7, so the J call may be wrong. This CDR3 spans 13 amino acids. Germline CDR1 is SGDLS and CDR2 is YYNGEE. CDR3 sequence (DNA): TGTGCCAGCAGCTCCTACACTGACTACGAGCAGTACTTC. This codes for CASSSYTDYEQYF.

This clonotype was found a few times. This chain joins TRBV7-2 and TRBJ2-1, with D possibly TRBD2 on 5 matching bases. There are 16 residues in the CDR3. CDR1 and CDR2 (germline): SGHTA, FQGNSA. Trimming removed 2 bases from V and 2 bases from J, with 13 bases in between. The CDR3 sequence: CASSLRFSAAYNEQFF. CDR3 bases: TGTGCCAGCAGCTTACGGTTTAGCGCAGCCTACAATGAGCAGTTCTTC.

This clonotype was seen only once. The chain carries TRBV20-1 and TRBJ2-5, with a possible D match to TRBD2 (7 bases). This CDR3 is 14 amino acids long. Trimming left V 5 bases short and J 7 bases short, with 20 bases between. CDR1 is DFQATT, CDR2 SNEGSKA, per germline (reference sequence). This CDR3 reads CSAGGGASGGTQYF. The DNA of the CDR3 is TGCAGTGCTGGAGGGGGGGCCTCAGGAGGGACCCAGTACTTC.

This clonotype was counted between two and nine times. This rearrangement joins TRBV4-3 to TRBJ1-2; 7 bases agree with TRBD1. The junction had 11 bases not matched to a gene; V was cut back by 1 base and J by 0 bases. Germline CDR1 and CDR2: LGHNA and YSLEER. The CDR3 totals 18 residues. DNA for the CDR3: TGCGCCAGCAGCCAAGCTACAGGGGACCAAACCTCTAACTATGGCTACACCTTC. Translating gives CASSQATGDQTSNYGYTF.

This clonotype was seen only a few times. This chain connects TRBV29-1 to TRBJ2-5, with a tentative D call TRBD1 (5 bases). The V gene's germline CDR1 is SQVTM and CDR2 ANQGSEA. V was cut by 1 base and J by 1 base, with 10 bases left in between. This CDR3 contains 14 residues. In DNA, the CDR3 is TGCAGCGTTGAAGTGGGGCAGATCCAAGAGACCCAGTACTTC. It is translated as CSVEVGQIQETQYF.

In DNA form, the CDR3 reads TGTGCCAGCAGCTTTAGTCGTTTAGATATGTCAGATACGCAGTATTTT. This codes for CASSFSRLDMSDTQYF. This chain links TRBV7-2 with TRBJ2-3; D not certain. V was trimmed by 3 bases and J by 4 bases, leaving 17 bases between them. CDR1 and CDR2 (germline): SGHTA, FQGNSA. This CDR3 comprises 16 residues.

CDR3 amino acids: CASSLHDLAGAYEQYF. Here the CDR3 DNA reads TGTGCCAGCAGCCTACACGACCTAGCGGGAGCCTACGAGCAGTACTTC. The chain has TRBV6-2 or TRBV6-3 and TRBJ2-5; 10 bases fit TRBD2. Matching the DNA end better, TRBJ2-7 makes the J call doubtful. Germline assignment: CDR1 MNHEY and CDR2 SVGEGT. There are 16 residues in the CDR3.

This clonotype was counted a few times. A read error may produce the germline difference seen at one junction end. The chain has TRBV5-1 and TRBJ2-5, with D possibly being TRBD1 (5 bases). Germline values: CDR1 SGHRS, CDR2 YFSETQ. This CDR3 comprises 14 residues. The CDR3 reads CASSLDSAQEAQYF. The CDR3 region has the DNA TGCGCCAGCAGCTTAGACAGTGCTCAAGAGGCCCAGTACTTC.

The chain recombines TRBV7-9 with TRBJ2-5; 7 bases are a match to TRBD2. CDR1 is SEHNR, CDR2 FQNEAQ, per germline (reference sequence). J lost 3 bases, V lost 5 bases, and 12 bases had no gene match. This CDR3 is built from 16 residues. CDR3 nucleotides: TGTGCCAGCAGCCCCAGGTGGAGTCTAGCGGAAGAGACCCAGTACTTC. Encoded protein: CASSPRWSLAEETQYF.

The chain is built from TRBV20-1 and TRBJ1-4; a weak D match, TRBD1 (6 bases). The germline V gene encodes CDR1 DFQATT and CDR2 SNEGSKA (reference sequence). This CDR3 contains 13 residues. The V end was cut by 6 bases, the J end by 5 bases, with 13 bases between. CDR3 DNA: TGCAGTGCGCCAGGGACACGGAATGAAAAACTGTTTTTT. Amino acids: CSAPGTRNEKLFF.

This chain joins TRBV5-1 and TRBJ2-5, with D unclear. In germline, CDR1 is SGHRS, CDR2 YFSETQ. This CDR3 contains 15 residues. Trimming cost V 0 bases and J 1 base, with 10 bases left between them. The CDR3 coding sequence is TGCGCCAGCAGCTTGGCCCGATCAGCCCAAGAGACCCAGTACTTC. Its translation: CASSLARSAQETQYF.

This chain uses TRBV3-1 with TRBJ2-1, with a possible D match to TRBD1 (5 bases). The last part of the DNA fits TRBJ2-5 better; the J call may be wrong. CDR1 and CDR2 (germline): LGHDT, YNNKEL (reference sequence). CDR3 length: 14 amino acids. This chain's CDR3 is CASSQVGVRETQYF. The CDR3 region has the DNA TGTGCCAGCAGCCAGGTAGGGGTTCGGGAGACCCAGTACTTC.

The DNA of the CDR3 is TGCAGCGTTGGTCCAGGGGATTTAGGTGGCTACACCTTC. This gives the protein CSVGPGDLGGYTF. This sequence joins TRBV29-1 and TRBJ1-2; perhaps TRBD1 as D (6 bases). V dropped 4 bases and J dropped 7 bases, with 16 bases sitting between them. The CDR3 has 13 residues. Germline lookup yields CDR1 SQVTM and CDR2 ANQGSEA.

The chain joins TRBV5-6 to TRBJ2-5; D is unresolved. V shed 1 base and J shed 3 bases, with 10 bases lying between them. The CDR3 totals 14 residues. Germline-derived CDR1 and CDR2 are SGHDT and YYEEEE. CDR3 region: CASSLPPGEETQYF. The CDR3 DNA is TGTGCCAGCAGCTTGCCTCCAGGAGAAGAGACCCAGTACTTC. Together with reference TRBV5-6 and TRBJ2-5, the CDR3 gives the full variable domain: DAGVTQSPTHLIKTRGQQVTLRCSPKSGHDTVSWYQQALGQGPQFIFQYYEEEERQRGNFPDRFSGHQFPNYSSELNVNALLLGDSALYLCASSLPPGEETQYFGPGTRLLVL.

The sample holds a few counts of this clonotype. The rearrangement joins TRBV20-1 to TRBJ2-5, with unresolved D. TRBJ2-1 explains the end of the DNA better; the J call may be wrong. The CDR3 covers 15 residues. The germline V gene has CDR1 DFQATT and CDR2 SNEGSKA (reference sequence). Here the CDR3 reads CSARDRAVLYNEQFF. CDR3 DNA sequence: TGCAGTGCTAGAGATCGGGCCGTCTTGTACAATGAGCAGTTCTTC.

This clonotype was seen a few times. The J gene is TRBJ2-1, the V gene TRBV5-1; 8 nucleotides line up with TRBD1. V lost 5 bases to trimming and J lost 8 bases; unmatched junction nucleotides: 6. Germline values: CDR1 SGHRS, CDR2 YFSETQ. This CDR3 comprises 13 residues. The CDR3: CASREPGGDEQFF. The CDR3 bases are TGCGCCAGCAGGGAGCCAGGGGGCGATGAGCAGTTCTTC. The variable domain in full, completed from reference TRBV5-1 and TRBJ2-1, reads KAGVTQTPRYLIKTRGQQVTLSCSPISGHRSVSWYQQTPGQGLQFLFEYFSETQRNKGNFPGRFSGRQFSNSRSEMNVSTLELGDSALYLCASREPGGDEQFFGPGTRLTVL.

The CDR3 loop reads CSVSGLAGVGGETQYF. CDR3 in DNA: TGCAGCGTTTCCGGACTAGCGGGAGTCGGTGGGGAGACCCAGTACTTC. The chain links TRBV29-1 to TRBJ2-5; TRBD2 agrees at 13 bases. Germline CDR1 and CDR2: SQVTM and ANQGSEA. V lost 5 bases, J lost 5 bases, and 11 bases stayed unmatched. The length of the CDR3 is 16 residues.

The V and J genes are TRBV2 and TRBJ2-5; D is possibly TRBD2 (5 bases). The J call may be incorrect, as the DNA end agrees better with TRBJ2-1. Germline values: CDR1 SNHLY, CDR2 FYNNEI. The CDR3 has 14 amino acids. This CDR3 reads CASQRTRTGDEQFF. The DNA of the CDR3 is TGTGCCAGCCAAAGGACCCGGACTGGCGATGAGCAGTTCTTC.